A selection of T cell receptor beta chains follows, all from one sample in a study of cytotoxic CD8 clonotypes in ibrutinib-treated CLL. Some clones are missing from TCRdb's copy, which holds only in-frame ones; the method was immunoSEQ multiplex PCR. Here the sample spans roughly 24,000 clones, less than 80% being singletons. The input for sequencing was PBMCs, taken before ibrutinib treatment. The receptors were sampled from a human donor with chronic lymphocytic leukemia. Both conserved end residues are part of each CDR3. The D gene is left open where the match is weak. For some rows the clone size is stated as once, few or many, or as a class when expanded; others skip it.

TRBJ1-5 17 NA few TRBV4-3 CASSQADSPVRRQPQHF TGCGCCAGCAGCCAAGCGGACAGCCCGGTTCGGAGACAGCCCCAGCATTTT
TRBJ1-3 16 NA NA TRBV5-1 CASSLYAVHSGNTIYF TGCGCCAGCAGCTTGTATGCAGTCCACTCTGGAAACACCATATATTTT
TRBJ2-2 15 TRBD1 few TRBV6-1 CASLRDRGRTGELFF TGTGCCAGCCTTAGGGACAGGGGGCGGACCGGGGAGCTGTTTTTT
TRBJ2-3 10 NA NA TRBV28 CASSPETQYF TGTGCCAGCAGCCCCGAAACGCAGTATTTT
TRBJ1-1 15 NA NA TRBV28 CASRTKGSLNTEAFF TGTGCCAGCAGAACCAAGGGCAGTCTGAACACTGAAGCTTTCTTT
TRBJ2-3 17 TRBD2 NA TRBV28 CASSPLAGGPSTDTQYF TGTGCCAGCAGTCCGCTAGCGGGAGGCCCAAGCACAGATACGCAGTATTTT
TRBJ2-7 16 TRBD2 once TRBV7-8 CASSLITGTSGHEQYF TGTGCCAGCAGCTTAATCACCGGGACTAGCGGGCACGAGCAGTACTTC
TRBJ2-1 15 TRBD1 NA TRBV28 CASRPALGRGHEQFF TGTGCCAGCAGGCCCGCCCTTGGCAGGGGGCATGAGCAGTTCTTC
TRBJ1-1 13 TRBD1 NA TRBV29-1 CSVTIDRGTEAFF TGCAGCGTCACCATTGACAGGGGCACTGAAGCTTTCTTT
TRBJ1-1 12 TRBD1 few TRBV5-1 CASSQGQGEAFF TGCGCCAGCAGCCAGGGACAGGGTGAAGCTTTCTTT
TRBJ2-1 19 TRBD2 NA TRBV6-4 CASSLYRLAGGGSYNEQFF TGTGCCAGCAGCCTCTATCGACTAGCGGGAGGTGGCTCCTACAATGAGCAGTTCTTC
TRBJ2-2 15 NA once TRBV19 CASSITGIGAGELFF TGTGCCAGTAGTATAACAGGGATCGGAGCCGGGGAGCTGTTTTTT
TRBJ1-5 13 NA NA TRBV27 CASSFFRGQPQHF TGTGCCAGCAGTTTTTTCCGGGGTCAGCCCCAGCATTTT
TRBJ2-2 12 NA NA TRBV6-5 CASEGDTGELFF TGTGCCTCTGAGGGGGACACCGGGGAGCTGTTTTTT
TRBJ2-1 17 TRBD2 NA TRBV10-3 CAISESNLAVSYNEQFF TGTGCCATCAGTGAGTCGAACCTAGCGGTATCCTACAATGAGCAGTTCTTC
TRBJ2-7 13 NA NA TRBV28 CASSLSLRYEQYF TGTGCCAGCAGTCTCTCCCTACGATACGAGCAGTACTTC
TRBJ1-4 14 TRBD1 once TRBV28 CASSSGTENEKLFF TGTGCCAGCAGCTCCGGGACAGAAAATGAAAAACTGTTTTTT
TRBJ1-5 15 NA NA TRBV6-5 CASSTDRISNQPQHF TGTGCCAGCAGTACCGACAGGATAAGCAATCAGCCCCAGCATTTT
TRBJ1-4 18 TRBD1 NA TRBV19 CASARGQVLPATNEKLFF TGTGCCAGTGCACGGGGACAGGTCCTTCCTGCAACTAATGAAAAACTGTTTTTT
TRBJ1-5 15 NA once TRBV19 CASSIDPVSNQPQHF TGTGCCAGTAGTATAGATCCAGTTAGCAATCAGCCCCAGCATTTT
TRBJ1-4 13 NA NA TRBV18 CASSPAEGEKLFF TGTGCCAGCTCACCCGCAGAAGGAGAAAAACTGTTTTTT
TRBJ1-2 15 NA once TRBV28 CASSLPGASRYGYTF TGTGCCAGCAGTTTACCGGGGGCGAGTCGGTATGGCTACACCTTC
TRBJ1-5 14 NA NA TRBV7-8 CASSLGQYNQPQHF TGTGCCAGCAGCTTAGGACAGTATAATCAGCCCCAGCATTTT
TRBJ1-1 14 TRBD1 NA TRBV28 CASRSGQGVTEAFF TGTGCCAGCAGGTCCGGACAGGGTGTTACTGAAGCTTTCTTT
TRBJ2-3 15 TRBD1 NA TRBV5-1 CASSLIGTGTDTQYF TGCGCCAGCAGCTTGATTGGGACAGGGACAGATACGCAGTATTTT
TRBJ2-4 14 NA NA TRBV5-1 CASSLGEAKNIQYF TGCGCCAGCAGCTTGGGTGAAGCCAAAAACATTCAGTACTTC
TRBJ1-1 12 NA few TRBV2 CASVSGTTEAFF TGTGCCAGCGTCTCGGGGACCACTGAAGCTTTCTTT
TRBJ2-7 12 TRBD2 NA TRBV7-9 CASSLDGERENF TGTGCCAGCAGCTTAGACGGCGAGCGGGAGAACTTC
TRBJ2-5 16 NA NA TRBV5-4 CASSPGGSRYQETQYF TGTGCCAGCAGCCCGGGGGGCTCCCGGTACCAAGAGACCCAGTACTTC
TRBJ1-2 13 TRBD1 few TRBV6-4 CASSITGGYGYTF TGTGCCAGCAGTATAACAGGGGGCTATGGCTACACCTTC
TRBJ2-3 17 NA NA TRBV4-3 CASSQGASVTGTDTQYF TGCGCCAGCAGCCAAGGGGCTAGCGTCACAGGTACAGATACGCAGTATTTT
TRBJ1-4 15 TRBD1 NA TRBV11-2 CASSFDRGEGEKLFF TGTGCCAGCAGCTTTGACAGGGGTGAGGGTGAAAAACTGTTTTTT
TRBJ2-7 12 NA few TRBV7-9 CASSLDANEQYF TGTGCCAGCAGCTTAGACGCAAACGAGCAGTACTTC
TRBJ2-7 16 NA NA TRBV7-9 CASSSRLGTGSYEQYF TGTGCCAGCAGCTCGAGACTCGGGACGGGCTCCTACGAGCAGTACTTC
TRBJ2-7 13 NA NA TRBV10-3 CAINGGSHYEQYF TGTGCCATCAACGGGGGTTCCCACTACGAGCAGTACTTC
TRBJ1-3 13 NA once TRBV29-1 CSVGRGPGNTIYF TGCAGCGTTGGACGGGGCCCTGGAAACACCATATATTTT
TRBJ2-7 14 TRBD1 NA TRBV7-2 CASSPGQHSYEQYF TGTGCCAGCAGCCCGGGACAGCACTCCTACGAGCAGTACTTC
TRBJ2-3 17 TRBD2 once TRBV5-5 CASSESVPTSGKDTQYF TGTGCCAGCAGCGAATCAGTACCGACTAGCGGGAAAGATACGCAGTATTTT
TRBJ2-1 13 NA NA TRBV10-3 CAITNLPSDEQFF TGTGCCATCACCAACCTCCCTAGCGATGAGCAGTTCTTC
TRBJ2-2 15 TRBD1 NA TRBV7-9 CASSRQGTNTGELFF TGTGCCAGCAGCAGACAGGGTACAAACACCGGGGAGCTGTTTTTT
TRBJ2-3 16 TRBD1 NA TRBV15 CATSRDRGPQTDTQYF TGTGCCACCAGCCGGGACAGGGGGCCTCAAACAGATACGCAGTATTTT
TRBJ1-2 17 NA NA TRBV11-3 CASSFPDEGEDLYGYTF TGTGCCAGCAGCTTCCCCGACGAGGGCGAGGATTTGTATGGCTACACCTTC
TRBJ2-7 13 TRBD1 NA TRBV30 CAWSPNNRGEQYF TGTGCCTGGAGTCCTAATAACAGGGGCGAGCAGTACTTC
TRBJ1-1 13 NA NA TRBV10-3 CAISGNHYTEAFF TGTGCCATCAGTGGGAACCACTACACTGAAGCTTTCTTT
TRBJ2-2 16 TRBD1 NA TRBV4-1 CASSQVPGGYTGELFF TGCGCCAGCAGCCAAGTGCCAGGGGGCTATACCGGGGAGCTGTTTTTT
TRBJ2-6 18 NA NA TRBV18 CASSAARVLNSGANVLTF TGTGCCAGCTCAGCCGCCAGGGTATTGAACTCTGGGGCCAACGTCCTGACTTTC
TRBJ2-7 15 NA NA TRBV6-5 CASSPSARGPYEQYF TGTGCCAGCAGCCCGTCGGCGAGGGGTCCCTACGAGCAGTACTTC
TRBJ2-4 15 NA few TRBV5-1 CASSGDGGGKNIQYF TGCGCCAGCAGCGGCGATGGGGGAGGAAAAAACATTCAGTACTTC
TRBJ2-1 16 NA once TRBV29-1 CSVEDSTTVSYNEQFF TGCAGCGTTGAAGATAGCACTACCGTATCCTACAATGAGCAGTTCTTC
TRBJ1-1 15 NA NA TRBV18 CASSPGFERLLEAFF TGTGCCAGCTCACCAGGGTTTGAGCGACTCCTTGAAGCTTTCTTT
TRBJ2-2 11 NA few TRBV5-8 CASAFAGELFF TGTGCCAGCGCGTTCGCCGGGGAGCTGTTTTTT
TRBJ1-6 14 NA NA TRBV6-4 CASRDTNTDSPLHF TGTGCCAGCCGAGACACTAATACGGATTCACCCCTCCACTTT
TRBJ2-1 14 NA NA TRBV9 CASSVRLEDNEQFF TGTGCCAGCAGCGTTCGACTAGAAGACAATGAGCAGTTCTTC
TRBJ2-1 13 TRBD1 NA TRBV30 CAWSPDRVNEQFF TGTGCCTGGAGTCCGGACAGGGTTAATGAGCAGTTCTTC
TRBJ1-4 13 TRBD1 NA TRBV18 CASSLGGNEKLFF TGTGCCAGCTCACTAGGGGGCAATGAAAAACTGTTTTTT